This T cell receptor (beta chain) was profiled in a study of cytomegalovirus exposure and HLA in healthy donors. Study context: A prior study identified 120 million or so unique TCR beta sequences from roughly 180 million T cells.

PCR employed 60 Vbeta and 13 Jbeta primers. As handled by the study authors: Roughly 80 million unique TCR beta chains, about 12 million shared, were counted in a later analysis. Some clones are missing from TCRdb's copy, which holds only in-frame ones; the method was immunoSEQ multiplex PCR. The V and J calls and clone size are taken from that table; D and trimming were inferred from the DNA. Of around 210,000 clones in the sample, 70% to 90% are singletons; the top ten hold about 0.25%. Germline loops: CDR1 LNHDA, CDR2 SQIVND (reference sequence). V lost 5 bases and J lost 3; bases outside the gene matches: 7. The CDR3 is 14 amino acids.

The specimen was PBMCs. The source is a girl aged 2-9 years in good health and CMV-seronegative. This chain links TRBV19 with TRBJ2-7; 7 nucleotides line up with TRBD2. DNA of the CDR3: TGTGCCAGTAGTGGTGGGGCGGGAGTCTACGAGCAGTACTTC. It specifies CASSGGAGVYEQYF.